A single sample is the source of the 16 T cell receptor beta chains below, sequenced in a study of shared clonotypes between healthy human individuals. Data came from immunoSEQ multiplex PCR; TCRdb stores just in-frame clones and leaves some out. The data contain roughly 480,000 clones, 79% of them singletons. The source material was PBMCs. Receptor source: a woman between 40 and 50 years old in good health. Some clones in this sample may be carry-over from other donors' samples.

The chain has TRBV5-4 and TRBJ1-2, with D possibly TRBD1 on 5 matching bases. The CDR3 spans 16 residues. The germline gives CDR1 SGHNT, CDR2 YYREEE (reference sequence). V was shortened by 1 base and J by 0 bases, with 13 bases between the two germline ends. As DNA, the CDR3 is TGTGCCAGCAGCTTGCCGGGACCCCTTGCTAACTATGGCTACACCTTC. As protein: CASSLPGPLANYGYTF.

The genes are TRBV19 and TRBJ2-7; TRBD2 aligns across 11 bases. This CDR3 comprises 16 residues. Germline V gene lookup returns CDR1 LNHDA and CDR2 SQIVND (reference sequence). Losses at the gene ends were 4 bases for V and 5 bases for J; bases not matched to a gene: 10. The CDR3: CASSKLAGARGNEQYF. The CDR3 DNA reads TGTGCCAGTAGTAAACTAGCGGGAGCCCGGGGGAACGAGCAGTACTTC.

The gene calls are TRBV28 and TRBJ1-2; D unclear. The CDR3 has 13 amino acids. Per the germline V gene, CDR1 is MDHEN and CDR2 is SYDVKM. Deletions cut 7 bases from V and 2 bases from J, with 11 bases between. The chain's CDR3 is CASTATPNYGYTF. The CDR3 DNA follows: TGTGCCAGCACTGCGACACCAAACTATGGCTACACCTTC.

The count of this clone is one. The gene calls are TRBV7-2 and TRBJ1-5; a weak D match, TRBD1 (5 bases). Germline CDR1 reads SGHTA; CDR2 reads FQGNSA. The CDR3 is 15 residues long. V was clipped by 3 bases and J by 3 bases, with 12 bases between them. The CDR3 region is CASSFEGLDNQPQHF. In DNA form, the CDR3 reads TGTGCCAGCAGCTTTGAGGGGTTGGACAATCAGCCCCAGCATTTT.

The chain has TRBV30 and TRBJ1-2; the D gene is possibly TRBD1 (6 bases). V was clipped by 3 bases and J by 5 bases, with 13 bases between them. This CDR3 has 13 amino acids. Germline V gene data show CDR1 as GTSNPN and CDR2 as SVGIG (reference sequence). CDR3 in amino acids: CAWRSRGRYGYTF. The CDR3 bases are TGTGCCTGGAGATCCAGGGGACGGTATGGCTACACCTTC.

This rearrangement joins TRBV7-3 to TRBJ2-6; possible D gene TRBD1, 5 bases. The V end lost 4 bases, the J end lost 10 bases, and 11 bases lay between the germline ends. CDR1 and CDR2 from the germline V gene are SGHTA and FQGTGA. The CDR3 is 13 amino acids. In nucleotides, the CDR3 is TGTGCCAGCAGCTCTACAGGCTTTAACGTCCTGACTTTC. Its protein is CASSSTGFNVLTF. The full variable domain, with the rest looked up from reference TRBV7-3 and TRBJ2-6, is GAGVSQTPSNKVTEKGKYVELRCDPISGHTALYWYRQSLGQGPEFLIYFQGTGAADDSGLPNDRFFAVRPEGSVSTLKIQRTERGDSAVYLCASSSTGFNVLTFGAGSRLTVL.

This clone was detected a few times. The J gene is TRBJ2-7, the V gene TRBV11-2; 9 bases agree with TRBD1. CDR3 length: 13 residues. V gave up 7 bases and J gave up 4 bases; unmatched junction bases: 5. In germline, CDR1 is SGHAT, CDR2 FQNNGV. CDR3 sequence (DNA): TGTGCCAGCATCTGGACAGGGGTGTACGAGCAGTACTTC. Amino acids: CASIWTGVYEQYF.

DNA of the CDR3: TGCGCCACCGCCCGGGGTGAGGGTGGCGAAAAACTGTTTTTT. Amino acid sequence: CATARGEGGEKLFF. The rearrangement joins TRBV23-1 to TRBJ1-4; D remains unclear. TRBV23-1 is reported as an ORF; its role is uncertain. Between the trimmed V and J ends, which lost 10 bases and 8 bases, there was a span of 20 bases. The CDR3 totals 14 residues.

The chain has TRBV19 and TRBJ2-3; no clear D gene. The CDR3 is 12 residues long. V was clipped by 10 bases and J by 7 bases, with 15 bases between them. Looked up from germline, CDR1 is LNHDA and CDR2 is SQIVND (reference sequence). The CDR3 sequence: CATAGMGNTQYF. The CDR3 DNA follows: TGTGCCACTGCTGGGATGGGTAATACGCAGTATTTT.

The chain links TRBV7-9 to TRBJ1-4; weak D call: TRBD1 (6 bases). CDR1 and CDR2 (germline): SEHNR, FQNEAQ (reference sequence). The CDR3 has 14 residues. Trimming took off 2 bases at V and 8 bases at J, with 12 bases between the two ends. Here the CDR3 reads CASSLLQGSEKLFF. The CDR3 DNA reads TGTGCCAGCAGCTTATTACAGGGCAGCGAAAAACTGTTTTTT.

This chain connects TRBV28 to TRBJ2-5; tentative D call: TRBD2 (5 bases). The CDR3 runs 13 residues. Per the germline V gene, CDR1 is MDHEN and CDR2 is SYDVKM. With 10 bases removed from V and 4 bases from J, the gap between germline ends came to 16 bases. This CDR3 reads CATSVEGTETQYF. The CDR3 bases are TGTGCCACCTCAGTTGAGGGTACAGAGACCCAGTACTTC.

In this sample, this clone turned up a few times. J is TRBJ2-5 and V is TRBV2; 12 positions agree with TRBD2. V was clipped by 4 bases and J by 3 bases; unmatched bases: 3. CDR3 size: 15 residues. From germline, CDR1 is SNHLY and CDR2 FYNNEI. CDR3 bases: TGTGCCAGCAGTGCCAGACTAGCGGGAGAAGAGACCCAGTACTTC. Residues: CASSARLAGEETQYF. Using reference TRBV2 and TRBJ2-5 for the parts outside the CDR3, the full variable domain is EPEVTQTPSHQVTQMGQEVILRCVPISNHLYFYWYRQILGQKVEFLVSFYNNEISEKSEIFDDQFSVERPDGSNFTLKIRSTKLEDSAMYFCASSARLAGEETQYFGPGTRLLVL.

The chain has TRBV25-1 and TRBJ1-5; a weak D match, TRBD1 (6 bases). Trimming pared 2 bases from V and 7 bases from J, leaving 9 bases between. Germline V gene data show CDR1 as MGHDK and CDR2 as SYGVNS. The CDR3 is made up of 13 amino acids. The CDR3 reads CASSELQGQPQHF. The CDR3 region has the DNA TGTGCCAGCAGTGAACTACAGGGCCAGCCCCAGCATTTT.

The chain couples TRBV14 to TRBJ2-3, with D hard to call. V was clipped by 5 bases and J by 0 bases, with 12 bases between them. Germline CDR1 is SGHDN and CDR2 is FVKESK. CDR3 length equals 15 residues. In nucleotides, the CDR3 is TGTGCCAGCAGCTACGTCATAACTAGCACAGATACGCAGTATTTT. Translation: CASSYVITSTDTQYF.

This rearrangement joins TRBV2 to TRBJ1-5; TRBD1 might be the D (5 bases). This CDR3 region has 12 residues. V lost 4 bases and J lost 5, with 6 bases in between. CDR1 and CDR2 from the germline V gene are SNHLY and FYNNEI. The CDR3 sequence: CASSGGDQPQHF. In DNA form, the CDR3 reads TGTGCCAGCAGTGGAGGGGATCAGCCCCAGCATTTT.

Worth noting for this clone: A far larger clone is one nucleotide away, so this likely arose from a read error. The same CDR3 is also encoded by other DNA sequences in this sample. V usage is TRBV27 and J usage is TRBJ1-1; D gene unclear. This CDR3 is 13 amino acids long. Germline lookup yields CDR1 MNHEY and CDR2 SMNVEV (reference sequence). The V gene lost 2 bases and the J gene lost 5 bases, with 9 bases spanning the gap. The CDR3 protein is CASSLGRGTEAFF. The CDR3 DNA reads TGTGCCAGCAGTTTAGGACGGGGTACTGAAGCTTTCTTT.